The clone carrying this TCR beta chain has only one observation. This sample is drawn from a study of blood T cell repertoires in COVID-19. Study at large: The cDNA or gDNA used as material had been derived from T cells, B-cell-depleted T cells, or PBMCs.

Germline V lookup: CDR1 MNHEY, CDR2 SMNVEV (reference sequence). Trimming pared 6 bases from V and 3 bases from J, leaving 16 bases between. The CDR3 totals 15 residues. The Seattle patients joined while their infection was active and were tracked longitudinally afterward. The repertoire was sequenced with immunoSEQ multiplex PCR; TCRdb's copy has only in-frame clones and lacks some. The top ten hold 10% to 15% of the sample, which has fewer than 300,000 clones, about 86% seen once. J is TRBJ2-3 and V is TRBV27, with a possible D match to TRBD2 (6 bases). The sequence derives from a woman aged 25 to 39 with COVID-19, enrolled during active disease. The sequenced material came from peripheral blood. CDR3 sequence reads: CASRLAWVGTDTQYF. CDR3 nucleotides: TGTGCCAGCAGGCTAGCGTGGGTAGGGACAGATACGCAGTATTTT.